These T cell receptor beta chains were read from a single sample in a study of tumor-infiltrating lymphocytes in localized non-small cell lung cancer. The table came from immunoSEQ multiplex PCR; TCRdb's copy has only in-frame clones and leaves some out. The table shows thousands of clones, with less than 75% occurring only once. Specimen: lung tumor tissue. These receptors were obtained from a human donor with non-small cell lung cancer. Both conserved end residues are part of each CDR3. The D gene is left open where the match is weak. A row's size may be missing; if present it is once, few, many or a size class.

abundance | j_gene | d_gene | v_gene | CDR3aa | CDR3nt
- | TRBJ1-6 | - | TRBV5-4 | CASSAGGSSYNSPLHF | TGTGCCAGCAGCGCGGGGGGGAGCTCCTATAATTCACCCCTCCACTTT
few | TRBJ1-2 | - | TRBV28 | CASSLPGYGYTF | TGTGCCAGCAGTCTCCCGGGCTATGGCTACACCTTC
- | TRBJ1-1 | TRBD1 | TRBV11-2 | CASSFTGGKWNTEAFF | TGTGCCAGCAGCTTTACAGGGGGCAAATGGAACACTGAAGCTTTCTTT
few | TRBJ1-1 | TRBD1 | TRBV7-6 | CASSLSTGDTEAFF | TGTGCCAGCAGCTTATCGACAGGGGACACTGAAGCTTTCTTT
few | TRBJ1-5 | - | TRBV2 | CASSEAINQPQHF | TGTGCCAGCAGTGAAGCCATCAATCAGCCCCAGCATTTT
- | TRBJ2-3 | TRBD2 | TRBV18 | CASSPAGERTDTQYF | TGTGCCAGCTCACCAGCGGGGGAACGCACAGATACGCAGTATTTT
- | TRBJ2-6 | - | TRBV10-3 | CAISESGVEQPSGANVLTF | TGTGCCATCAGTGAGTCGGGGGTGGAACAGCCCTCTGGGGCCAACGTCCTGACTTTC
few | TRBJ1-1 | - | TRBV7-9 | CASSLTTNTEAFF | TGTGCCAGCAGCTTGACAACGAACACTGAAGCTTTCTTT
few | TRBJ2-1 | TRBD1 | TRBV5-3 | CARIRDRERSTYYNEQFF | TGTGCCAGAATCCGGGACAGGGAGAGGTCTACCTACTACAATGAGCAGTTCTTC
- | TRBJ2-1 | - | TRBV7-6 | CASSLTAYNEQFF | TGTGCCAGCAGCTTAACGGCCTACAATGAGCAGTTCTTC
- | TRBJ2-3 | TRBD2 | TRBV19 | CASRPGLGADTQYF | TGTGCCAGCCGACCCGGACTAGGGGCAGATACGCAGTATTTT
- | TRBJ2-7 | TRBD1 | TRBV11-2 | CASSFPGGYEQYF | TGTGCCAGCAGCTTCCCAGGGGGTTACGAGCAGTACTTC
few | TRBJ2-7 | - | TRBV9 | CASSVTAEAYEQYF | TGTGCCAGCAGCGTAACTGCGGAGGCCTACGAGCAGTACTTC
- | TRBJ2-3 | - | TRBV28 | CASSLGGSTDTQYF | TGTGCCAGCAGTTTGGGCGGAAGCACAGATACGCAGTATTTT
- | TRBJ1-5 | - | TRBV7-2 | CASSPTNQPQHF | TGTGCCAGCAGCCCAACTAATCAGCCCCAGCATTTT
- | TRBJ2-7 | - | TRBV19 | CASSEGRAAYEQYF | TGTGCCAGTAGTGAGGGCAGAGCAGCTTACGAGCAGTACTTC
- | TRBJ1-3 | TRBD1 | TRBV5-5 | CASSRQGLGNTIYF | TGTGCCAGCAGCCGACAGGGCTTAGGAAACACCATATATTTT
- | TRBJ2-3 | - | TRBV7-3 | CASSLIDSTQYF | TGTGCCAGCAGCTTAATTGACAGTACGCAGTATTTT
- | TRBJ1-2 | - | TRBV4-2 | CASSQDEGGYTF | TGTGCCAGCAGCCAAGATGAGGGCGGCTACACCTTC
- | TRBJ1-1 | - | TRBV9 | CASSVAGVNTEAFF | TGTGCCAGCAGCGTAGCGGGGGTGAACACTGAAGCTTTCTTT
- | TRBJ2-7 | - | TRBV23-1 | CASSLQGSYEQYF | TGCGCCAGCAGTCTTCAGGGGAGTTACGAGCAGTACTTC
- | TRBJ1-5 | TRBD1 | TRBV5-5 | CASSRDRGSDSNQPQHF | TGTGCCAGCAGCCGGGACAGGGGGTCGGATAGCAATCAGCCCCAGCATTTT
- | TRBJ2-1 | TRBD2 | TRBV30 | CAWSTLGLGDEQFF | TGTGCCTGGAGTACCCTCGGACTAGGAGATGAGCAGTTCTTC
once | TRBJ2-7 | - | TRBV6-1 | CASIRQRPYEQYF | TGTGCCAGCATCCGACAGAGACCCTACGAGCAGTACTTC
- | TRBJ2-5 | - | TRBV4-3 | CASSQVVAVQETQYF | TGCGCCAGCAGCCAAGTTGTAGCGGTGCAAGAGACCCAGTACTTC
few | TRBJ2-5 | TRBD2 | TRBV7-2 | CASSFSGASGETQYF | TGTGCCAGCAGCTTTAGCGGGGCCTCAGGTGAGACCCAGTACTTC
- | TRBJ1-5 | - | TRBV5-4 | CASSLAGTNQPQHF | TGTGCCAGCAGCTTGGCGGGGACCAATCAGCCCCAGCATTTT
few | TRBJ1-3 | - | TRBV6-5 | CASSIQASGNTIYF | TGTGCCAGCAGTATACAGGCTTCTGGAAACACCATATATTTT
- | TRBJ2-1 | - | TRBV19 | CATSARSSYNEQFF | TGTGCCACATCAGCTAGGAGCTCCTACAATGAGCAGTTCTTC
- | TRBJ2-5 | - | TRBV14 | CASSQDLGAYFPLQYF | TGTGCCAGCAGCCAAGATCTGGGGGCTTATTTCCCGTTACAGTACTTC
few | TRBJ1-2 | - | TRBV7-2 | CASSLPGRQPTF | TGTGCCAGCAGCTTGCCGGGACGACAACCCACCTTC
- | TRBJ1-2 | - | TRBV6-6 | CASSYSDRTGGYTF | TGTGCCAGCAGTTACTCGGACAGAACAGGTGGCTACACCTTC
- | TRBJ1-1 | TRBD1 | TRBV20-1 | CSAVDRAFAFF | TGCAGTGCTGTGGACAGGGCCTTCGCTTTCTTT
- | TRBJ2-3 | TRBD2 | TRBV7-2 | CASSPRGDLPDTQYF | TGTGCCAGCAGCCCGCGGGGGGACCTCCCTGATACGCAGTATTTT
- | TRBJ2-1 | TRBD2 | TRBV5-6 | CASSLISGLADNEQFF | TGTGCCAGCAGCTTGATCTCTGGACTAGCGGACAATGAGCAGTTCTTC
- | TRBJ2-7 | TRBD1 | TRBV15 | CATSRDGQGAREQYF | TGTGCCACCAGCAGAGATGGACAGGGGGCGCGGGAGCAGTACTTC
- | TRBJ2-1 | - | TRBV27 | CASSFLQGTYNEQFF | TGTGCCAGCAGTTTCTTGCAGGGGACCTACAATGAGCAGTTCTTC
- | TRBJ2-1 | TRBD1 | TRBV5-5 | CASSRLFRDRVTYNEQFF | TGTGCCAGCAGCCGCTTATTCCGGGACAGGGTCACCTACAATGAGCAGTTCTTC
- | TRBJ2-2 | - | TRBV4-2 | CASSLSTSGSGPGELFF | TGTGCCAGCAGCCTCTCCACCTCGGGAAGCGGTCCCGGGGAGCTGTTTTTT
few | TRBJ2-7 | TRBD2 | TRBV7-9 | CASSRAGGTYEQYF | TGTGCCAGCAGCCGAGCGGGGGGAACCTACGAGCAGTACTTC
- | TRBJ1-1 | TRBD1 | TRBV7-9 | CASSHGTGATEAFF | TGTGCCAGCAGCCACGGGACAGGGGCCACTGAAGCTTTCTTT
- | TRBJ1-5 | - | TRBV9 | CASSGSGWNQPQHF | TGTGCCAGCAGCGGATCAGGGTGGAATCAGCCCCAGCATTTT
- | TRBJ2-5 | - | TRBV5-1 | CASSSGGTVQETQYF | TGCGCCAGCAGCTCAGGGGGGACGGTGCAAGAGACCCAGTACTTC
- | TRBJ1-1 | - | TRBV7-2 | CATPTGRTEAFF | TGTGCCACCCCTACCGGTAGGACTGAAGCTTTCTTT
- | TRBJ1-4 | - | TRBV7-2 | CASSPPLGAVGKLFF | TGTGCCAGCAGCCCCCCCCTAGGGGCCGTGGGAAAACTGTTTTTT
- | TRBJ2-1 | - | TRBV11-3 | CASTGRGGSSQGEQFF | TGTGCCAGCACAGGGCGTGGTGGGAGTAGCCAGGGGGAGCAGTTCTTC
few | TRBJ2-5 | - | TRBV6-7 | CASMAQWQGQETQYF | TGTGCCAGCATGGCCCAGTGGCAGGGCCAAGAGACCCAGTACTTC
- | TRBJ1-2 | - | TRBV10-3 | CAISPPGSLTTNYGYTF | TGTGCCATCAGCCCCCCAGGTAGTCTTACGACTAACTATGGCTACACCTTC
- | TRBJ1-1 | - | TRBV2 | CASSVRRTKTEAFF | TGTGCCAGCAGTGTCCGCCGGACTAAGACTGAAGCTTTCTTT
- | TRBJ2-1 | TRBD2 | TRBV27 | CASSPGLAGYNEQFF | TGTGCCAGCAGTCCGGGACTAGCGGGGTACAATGAGCAGTTCTTC
- | TRBJ1-1 | TRBD1 | TRBV5-5 | CASSSWTGDNTEAFF | TGTGCCAGCAGCTCTTGGACAGGGGATAACACTGAAGCTTTCTTT
once | TRBJ2-3 | - | TRBV7-9 | CASSRTENTDTQYF | TGTGCCAGCAGCCGGACCGAAAATACAGATACGCAGTATTTT
few | TRBJ2-7 | - | TRBV7-2 | CASSLVSGTYEQYF | TGTGCCAGCAGCTTAGTATCTGGAACCTACGAGCAGTACTTC
- | TRBJ2-1 | TRBD2 | TRBV5-8 | CASSLGAGGYNEQFF | TGTGCCAGCAGCTTGGGAGCGGGAGGCTACAATGAGCAGTTCTTC
- | TRBJ2-5 | - | TRBV18 | CASSPPVQETQYF | TGTGCCAGCTCACCGCCAGTCCAAGAGACCCAGTACTTC
- | TRBJ1-1 | - | TRBV28 | CASSLTGMNTEAFF | TGTGCCAGCAGTTTAACAGGAATGAACACTGAAGCTTTCTTT
- | TRBJ2-6 | - | TRBV2 | CASKGTSFGANVLTF | TGTGCCAGCAAGGGGACCTCTTTCGGGGCCAACGTCCTGACTTTC